This T cell receptor (beta chain) was recorded in a study of Graves' ophthalmopathy and Graves' hyperthyroidism listed by TCRdb under 2018. A note on the overall study: Peripheral blood was collected before any treatment was given, at the time of initial diagnosis. The study used TCR beta repertoire signatures to distinguish Graves' ophthalmopathy from Graves' hyperthyroidism and to predict progression to ophthalmopathy. In total, 135 blood samples were TCR-sequenced: some 43 ophthalmopathy, approximately 80 hyperthyroidism and some 17 hyperthyroidism-to-ophthalmopathy patients. To explore V-J signatures that distinguish ophthalmopathy from hyperthyroidism, a discovery set of under 110 patients was enrolled, made up of 43 with ophthalmopathy and 57 with stable hyperthyroidism. For independent validation, a separate cohort was made up of 18 hyperthyroidism patients plus 17 patients who later progressed from hyperthyroidism to ophthalmopathy. In more than five hyperthyroidism patients, T-cell repertoires of thyroid tissue and blood were compared. After sampling, hyperthyroidism patients received methimazole starting at 30 mg daily, and ophthalmopathy patients received high-dose intravenous methylprednisolone. For training and testing, the approximately 97 patients in the discovery cohort were randomly divided in a 7:3 ratio. The paper as a whole reports these results and caveats: In cross-validation, the 13-signature model distinguished ophthalmopathy from stable hyperthyroidism with around 90% sensitivity and 81% to 82% specificity, while in the test set the corresponding values were 80% and 75%. In validation, the model predicted ophthalmopathy progression with about 70% sensitivity and less than 80% specificity; eleven to twelve predicted patients were CT-confirmed with GO in a median of approximately 6.5 months. Most expanded thyroid clonotypes with frequency above 0.001 were also detected in blood, suggesting blood repertoires may reflect the thyroid immune response. Sample size was not statistically predetermined, and group allocation was not concealed from the investigators.

For repertoire sequencing, the TCR beta CDR3 regions were amplified from RNA transcripts. The first round of RT-PCR was done with HTBI primers and the Qiagen OneStep RT-PCR kit, and was followed by a second round of multiplex PCR, then size selection and purification. Libraries were sequenced paired-end with 100 bp reads on an Illumina HiSeq2000. Per the original workflow: SOAPnuke was used for read processing, and reads with adapters, uncalled bases, a mean Phred below 15, or no exact constant-primer or identifier match were discarded. COPE v1.2.5 was used to merge the high-quality paired reads. Each unique nucleotide sequence was defined as a clonotype, and clonotypes were aligned to IMGT TRB V, D and J references with MiTCR v1.1. Only V-J combinations with frequency above 0.0001 were analysed, covering around 99% of repertoires. For each V-J combination, a TCR clonal expansion and chaos score was defined as the ratio of F50 clonal expansion to chaos observed in the TCRdist matrix. Welch's t-statistics and random forest were used to reduce features to about a dozen V-J combinations, which were fed into a naive Bayes classifier. Thyroid-blood repertoire similarity was quantified with the Morisita-Horn index. TCRdb cleaned the public reads at Q25 with fastp, built clones with MiXCR and kept in-frame beta chains. Every CDR3 protein is listed once, alongside the most common genes and DNA of its rows. TCRdb's processing, not the authors', yielded these V and J calls. The sample records some 390,000 distinct CDR3 sequences, about 16% of which are singletons. 1.5% to 2% of the sample is taken by the ten largest.

This clonotype was observed many times. Its target antigen remains unknown. Base qualities are not recorded, but no much larger clone differs from it by a single base. V ends up 4 bases short and J 1 base short, with an unmatched junction base count of 7. The CDR1 and CDR2 encoded by the germline V gene (reference sequence) are MNHEY and SMNVEV. Spanning cysteine to phenylalanine, the CDR3 consists of 15 amino acids. Of the read, only the CDR3 DNA is kept; its 45 bases are in frame from base 1. Ophthalmopathy patients had moderately to severely active disease, Clinical Activity Score of at least 3, NOSPECS grade of at least 4, and disease duration under 3 months. Anyone with other autoimmune diseases, uncontrolled infections, pregnancy or lactation was excluded from the study. Clinical symptoms, serum thyroxine, TRAb, thyroid ultrasound and orbital computed tomography were used for diagnosis. Using Ficoll-Paque density gradient centrifugation, PBMCs were isolated from less than 11 ml of fresh peripheral blood. Total RNA was extracted with Trizol reagent and quality-checked on an Agilent 2100 Bioanalyzer.

The origin of this receptor is a woman in her late teens or twenties with Graves' ophthalmopathy. Donor details come from another sample of the same person, matched by shared clones. Input material: peripheral blood. The V gene is TRBV27 and the J gene is TRBJ2-7; a stretch of 7 junction bases matches TRBD1. The CDR3 sequence is CASSSEPGQSYEQYF. The nucleotide sequence is TGTGCCAGCAGTTCGGAACCGGGACAGTCCTACGAGCAGTACTTC.